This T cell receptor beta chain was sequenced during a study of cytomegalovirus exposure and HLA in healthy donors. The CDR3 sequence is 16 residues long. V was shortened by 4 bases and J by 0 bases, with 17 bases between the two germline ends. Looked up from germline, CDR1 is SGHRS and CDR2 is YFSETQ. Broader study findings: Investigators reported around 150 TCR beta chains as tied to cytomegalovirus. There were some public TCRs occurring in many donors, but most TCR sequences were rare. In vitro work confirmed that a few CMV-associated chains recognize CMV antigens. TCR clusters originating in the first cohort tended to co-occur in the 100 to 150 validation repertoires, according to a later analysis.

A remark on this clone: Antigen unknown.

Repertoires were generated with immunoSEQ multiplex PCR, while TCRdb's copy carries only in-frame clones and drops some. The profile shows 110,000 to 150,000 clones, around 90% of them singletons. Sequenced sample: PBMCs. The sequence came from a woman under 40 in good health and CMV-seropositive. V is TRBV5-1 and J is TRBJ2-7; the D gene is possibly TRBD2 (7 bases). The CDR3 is CASSVLPRGASYEQYF. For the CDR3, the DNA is TGCGCCAGCAGCGTGCTCCCCCGGGGGGCCTCCTACGAGCAGTACTTC.